This T cell receptor (beta chain) was found in a study of T cells in Graves' hyperthyroidism and ophthalmopathy. Study-wide background: Pretreatment peripheral blood was obtained at initial diagnosis.

At least ten counts were recorded for this clonotype. Its matching antigen is unknown. At one end the junction does not follow the germline gene, possibly because of a read error. RNA transcripts were the template for amplifying TCR beta CDR3 regions. HTBI primers drove first-round RT-PCR of the TCR CDR3. TCRdb recomputed calls from the multiplex PCR reads with MiXCR, one row per CDR3 protein. The sample lists about 600,000 distinct CDR3 sequences, more than 14% occurring once. Uncontrolled infection, other autoimmune disease, pregnancy or lactation barred patients from enrollment. Clinical symptoms, serum thyroxine, TRAb, thyroid ultrasound and orbital computed tomography informed diagnoses. Whole-study findings and limits: The model forecast ophthalmopathy, anticipating it by a median around 6.4 months before onset.

Sequenced material: blood. The sequence came from a woman aged 50 to 60 with Graves' ophthalmopathy.

The CDR3 is CASSLYGNEQFF. CDR3 nucleotide sequence: TGCGCCAGCAGCTTATACGGGAATGAGCAGTTCTTC. This rearrangement joins TRBV27 to TRBJ2-1; D remains ambiguous. CDR1 and CDR2 from the germline V gene are MNHEY and SMNVEV (reference sequence). This CDR3 comprises 12 residues.